Given below is one T cell receptor beta chain in context. This CDR3 has 12 residues. Trimming pared 6 bases from V and 6 bases from J, leaving 12 bases between. Germline loops: CDR1 MNHEY, CDR2 SMNVEV (reference sequence). These data come from a study of cytomegalovirus exposure and HLA in healthy donors. Primers: 60 Vbeta forward and 13 Jbeta reverse. Clones were read by immunoSEQ multiplex PCR, and TCRdb kept only the in-frame ones, dropping some. The sample has roughly 100,000 clones; 78% are singletons. The material sequenced was PBMCs. The sequence derives from a woman aged 35 to 49 in good health and CMV-seronegative. This rearrangement joins TRBV27 to TRBJ2-7; D is undetermined. The CDR3 DNA reads as TGTGCCAGCAGGGCACACCTCTCCGAGCAGTACTTC. Protein sequence: CASRAHLSEQYF.